These T cell receptor beta chains were read from a single sample in a study of blood T cell repertoires in COVID-19. Produced via immunoSEQ multiplex PCR; TCRdb's table is partial and in-frame only. In the table there are roughly 86,000 clones, over 80% of which are singletons. Sequencing was performed on peripheral blood. All receptors derive from a man aged 45-65 years with acute or convalescent COVID-19. CDR3s include the opening cysteine and the closing phenylalanine or tryptophan. A D gene is named only where the DNA matches it firmly. Some rows have no size entry. The others give once, few or many, or a class for an expanded clone.

d_call	j_call	v_call	clone_size	cdr3_aa	cdr3_nt
.	TRBJ2-5	TRBV9	.	CASSDSPLASQETQYF	TGTGCCAGCAGCGACTCACCGCTAGCTTCCCAAGAGACCCAGTACTTC
TRBD2	TRBJ2-7	TRBV7-2	.	CASSFWNGGGGSYEQYF	TGTGCCAGCAGCTTCTGGAATGGCGGGGGGGGATCCTACGAGCAGTACTTC
TRBD1	TRBJ1-2	TRBV6-5	.	CASTRQGGSNYGYTF	TGTGCCAGCACAAGACAGGGTGGTTCTAACTATGGCTACACCTTC
TRBD1	TRBJ2-1	TRBV6-5	once	CASSYSGTDYNEQFF	TGTGCCAGCAGTTACTCTGGGACAGATTACAATGAGCAGTTCTTC
.	TRBJ1-2	TRBV19	.	CASSKQGNYGYTF	TGTGCCAGTAGCAAACAGGGAAACTATGGCTACACCTTC
.	TRBJ2-1	TRBV7-3	.	CASSESIGGAQFF	TGTGCCAGCAGCGAAAGTATAGGGGGGGCGCAGTTCTTC
.	TRBJ2-1	TRBV2	.	CASTDYPRNNEQFF	TGTGCCAGCACCGATTACCCGAGAAACAATGAGCAGTTCTTC
.	TRBJ1-2	TRBV25-1	.	CASSESPDSYGYTF	TGTGCCAGCAGTGAATCCCCGGACAGCTATGGCTACACCTTC
TRBD2	TRBJ2-1	TRBV9	.	CASSVEVAGVGIQFF	TGTGCCAGCAGCGTAGAGGTAGCGGGAGTTGGGATTCAGTTCTTC
.	TRBJ1-4	TRBV4-1	.	CASSQVGEAKLFF	TGCGCCAGCAGCCAAGTGGGGGAGGCGAAACTGTTTTTT
.	TRBJ1-5	TRBV6-5	.	CASRAGGEPQHF	TGTGCCAGCAGGGCCGGCGGGGAGCCCCAGCATTTT
.	TRBJ1-1	TRBV27	.	CASSFQIPGTEAFF	TGTGCCAGCAGTTTCCAGATCCCGGGCACTGAAGCTTTCTTT
.	TRBJ1-3	TRBV3-1/TRBV3-2	.	CASSQASTALRGNTIYF	TGTGCCAGCAGCCAAGCCTCGACAGCTTTGAGAGGAAACACCATATATTTT
.	TRBJ1-1	TRBV6-2/TRBV6-3	.	CASSPYRETTEAFF	TGTGCCAGCAGTCCCTACAGGGAAACCACTGAAGCTTTCTTT
TRBD2	TRBJ2-1	TRBV25-1	.	CASSEGTGLAQFF	TGTGCCAGCAGCGAGGGGACCGGACTAGCCCAGTTCTTC
TRBD2	TRBJ2-5	TRBV4-3	.	CASSQDFGGGRSAQYF	TGCGCCAGCAGCCAAGATTTCGGGGGGGGCCGATCGGCCCAGTACTTC
.	TRBJ2-2	TRBV5-1	.	CASTSFGEDTGELFF	TGCGCCAGCACATCCTTCGGGGAGGACACCGGGGAGCTGTTTTTT
.	TRBJ1-1	TRBV5-4	.	CASSFPGRGTEAFF	TGTGCCAGCAGCTTCCCGGGGAGGGGCACTGAAGCTTTCTTT
.	TRBJ1-4	TRBV6-6	.	CASSSGLYNEKLFF	TGTGCCAGCAGTTCAGGGTTGTATAATGAAAAACTGTTTTTT
TRBD1	TRBJ2-7	TRBV2	.	CASSDEGQGSSYEQYF	TGTGCCAGCAGTGACGAGGGACAGGGTAGCTCCTACGAGCAGTACTTC
.	TRBJ2-2	TRBV19	.	CARSTLAAANTGELFF	TGTGCCAGGTCGACCTTGGCGGCCGCGAACACCGGGGAGCTGTTTTTT